This TCR beta chain was retrieved from a study of control samples from healthy donors and cancer patients. This CDR3 has 19 amino acids. Germline-derived CDR1 and CDR2 are MDHEN and SYDVKM. J gave up 5 bases and V 6 bases, and 16 bases lay outside the gene matches. Clones were sequenced by immunoSEQ multiplex PCR, and TCRdb holds only the in-frame ones, with some missing. The profile shows 98,000 or so clones, roughly four fifths of them singletons. This clone was detected ten times or more. Input material: blood. This receptor was obtained from a man between 60 and 70 years old in good health. The V call is TRBV28, the J call TRBJ2-5, with TRBD2 identical over 15 bases. The CDR3 DNA reads as TGTGCCAGCAGCCCGCCGGGACTAGCGGGAGGTTGGTTAGGGGAGACCCAGTACTTC. This encodes CASSPPGLAGGWLGETQYF.